Listed here is a single TCR beta chain. No antigen is known for it. This record belongs to a study of T cell responses to AZD1222 COVID-19 vaccine. Study-wide findings and caveats: Females made up more of the donors, who were largely white British, and clonal diversity may have come out too low.

From germline, CDR1 is KGHSH and CDR2 LQKENI. The CDR3 runs 14 residues. Trimming took 3 bases from V and 6 from J; bases not matched to a gene: 8. The protocol was immunoSEQ multiplex PCR, while the TCRdb copy is restricted to in-frame clones and leaves out a portion. Here the sample spans about 120,000 clones, roughly 90% being singletons. The TCR sequence derives from an adult in good health. The sequenced sample was peripheral blood, obtained on day 0 of AZD1222 vaccination. The chain recombines TRBV18 with TRBJ2-7, with TRBD1 identical over 7 bases. CDR3 sequence: CASSPGTDPGEQYF. The CDR3 DNA reads TGTGCCAGCTCACCTGGGACAGACCCTGGCGAGCAGTACTTC.